The clone carrying this T cell receptor (beta chain) was seen at least ten times. This record belongs to a study of metastatic and nonmetastatic thyroid tumors. The CDR3 covers 15 residues. The ends were cut back, 1 base at V and 0 bases at J, with 4 bases in the middle. CDR1 and CDR2 from the germline V gene are MNHNS and SASEGT. Per the original methods: Differences in CDR3 between clinicopathological groups were drawn on to build a classifier intended to discriminate distant-metastatic papillary thyroid cancer patients. TCRdb re-called the PCR reads with MiXCR. These V and J calls rely on TCRdb rather than the paper's analysis. The sample yields roughly 70,000 clones, less than 20% seen once. No treatment of any kind had been given to any patient before thyroid surgery.

The clonotype originates from a female donor with papillary thyroid cancer or a benign thyroid nodule (not recorded which). Some clones in this sample may be carry-over from other donors' samples. Sequencing was done on a sample of blood. The rearrangement uses TRBV6-1 and TRBJ2-6; D is unresolved. This CDR3 reads CASSEDSSGANVLTF. The CDR3 bases are TGTGCCAGCAGTGAAGACAGCTCTGGGGCCAACGTCCTGACTTTC.